Listed here is a single T cell receptor beta chain. Its antigen is unidentified. The length of the CDR3 is 16 residues. Germline lookup yields CDR1 LGHNA and CDR2 YSLEER. V gave up 3 bases and J gave up 1 base; unmatched junction bases: 3. TCRdb processed the RT-PCR reads anew with MiXCR; each CDR3 protein has one entry. The sample carries 650,000 to 700,000 distinct CDR3 sequences, 15% to 19% recorded once. These data belong to a study of response to subunit inactivated influenza vaccine. Study-wide findings and caveats: The authors suggested that every seasonal influenza vaccination recruits few new T cells.

The TCR sequence derives from a man in his fifties or sixties who received an inactivated influenza vaccine. The rearrangement links TRBV4-3 to TRBJ2-2, with 9 bases lining up with TRBD1. The sample was PBMCs from blood, taken 12 days after vaccination. DNA of the CDR3: TGCGCCAGCAGCCAGAAGACAGGGGGGAACACCGGGGAGCTGTTTTTT. Encoded protein: CASSQKTGGNTGELFF.